This section outlines one T cell receptor (beta chain) sequence together with its context. The source of the sample is a study of blood T cell repertoires in COVID-19. Whole-study context: The study drew acute and convalescent COVID-19 samples from the United States, Italy and Spain. Nucleic acid was either cDNA or gDNA, and it came from T cells, B-cell-depleted T cells, or PBMCs.

This CDR3 is 15 amino acids long. CDR1 and CDR2 (germline): SGHVS, FQNEAQ. V lost 0 bases, J lost 8 bases, and 8 bases stayed unmatched. Under the authors' procedure: Researchers report that nucleated cell counts were estimated from reference gene primer amplification. Libraries were prepared by immunoSEQ multiplex PCR; TCRdb keeps only in-frame clonotypes and omits some of them. V, J and clone size are taken as reported in that table, and D and trimming were inferred from the DNA itself. The sample includes about 230,000 clones, approximately 82% of them seen just once. This chain links TRBV7-8 with TRBJ2-7, with TRBD2 identical over 9 bases. The receptor was derived from a woman in her seventies with active or convalescent COVID-19. The sample consisted of peripheral blood. The CDR3 loop reads CASSLAGGGALKQYF. The CDR3 DNA sequence: TGTGCCAGCAGCTTAGCGGGCGGGGGGGCCCTGAAGCAGTACTTC.